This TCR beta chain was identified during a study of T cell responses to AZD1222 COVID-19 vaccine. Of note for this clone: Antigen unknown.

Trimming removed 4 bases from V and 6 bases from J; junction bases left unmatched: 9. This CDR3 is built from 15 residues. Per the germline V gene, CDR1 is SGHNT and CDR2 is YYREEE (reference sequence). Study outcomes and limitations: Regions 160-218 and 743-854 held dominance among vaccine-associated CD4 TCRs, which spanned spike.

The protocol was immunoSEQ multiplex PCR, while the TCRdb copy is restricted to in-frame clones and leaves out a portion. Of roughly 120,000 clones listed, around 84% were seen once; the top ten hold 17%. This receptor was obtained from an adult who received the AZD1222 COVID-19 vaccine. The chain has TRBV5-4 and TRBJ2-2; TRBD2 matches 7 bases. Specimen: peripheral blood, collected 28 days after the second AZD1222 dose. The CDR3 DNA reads TGTGCCAGCAGCCCTGGGATAGCGGGCGCCGGGGAGCTGTTTTTT. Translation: CASSPGIAGAGELFF.